This T cell receptor (beta chain) is drawn from a study of CD8 T cells in Susac syndrome. With 1 base removed from V and 3 bases from J, the gap between germline ends came to 12 bases. The CDR3 is 14 amino acids. CDR1 is SQVTM, CDR2 ANQGSEA, per germline. After extraction with the RNeasy kit, roughly 0.5 to 1 ug of the RNA was reverse transcribed using random hexamers. TCRdb redid the calling of the immunoSEQ multiplex PCR reads with MiXCR, one entry per CDR3 protein. Of roughly 140,000 distinct CDR3 sequences listed, roughly 95% are singletons. J is TRBJ1-2 and V is TRBV29-1, with D unclear. This TCR was recovered from a human donor with multiple sclerosis. The source material was CD8+ T cells from PBMCs. Here the CDR3 DNA reads TGCAGCGTTGAAGGTGGACTCGCTCACTATGGCTACACCTTC. Its protein product is CSVEGGLAHYGYTF.